This T cell receptor (beta chain) was recorded in a study of cytomegalovirus exposure and HLA in healthy donors (dated by TCRdb to 2017 to 2019). Describing the broader study: According to an earlier analysis of a few hundred of the donors, some 180 million T cells yielded 117 million unique TCR beta sequences and approximately 300 Gb of sequence data. In the later analysis, no new phenotypic data were used to find candidate immune exposures; instead, reliance was placed on TCR beta sequences and their occurrence across donors. Using immunosequencing, the study profiled T cell repertoires from 500 to 800 subjects and related those repertoires to cytomegalovirus serostatus. An earlier analysis of several hundred of the donors applied high-throughput TCR beta sequencing to assess whether each TCR beta V gene segment acted as functional or pseudogenic. Typing coverage varied by locus: 629-630 donors for A, B, C, DRB1 and DQB1; 500 to 550 for DQA1; approximately 570 for DPA1; under 490 for DPB1. All discovery cohort repertoires had been generated using a single sequencing platform. In addition to the first cohort of 650 to 750 subjects, a separate validation cohort of 120 different subjects was used. High-throughput TCR immunosequencing, statistical association of individual TCRs with disease status, and machine learning were combined to predict cytomegalovirus infection status. A later analysis re-examined previously published TCR beta repertoires from 600 to 700 donors and added high-resolution HLA genotyping to investigate patterns of TCR occurrence. Roughly 310 gigabases of sequencing data and 70 million to 85 million unique TCR sequences were included in an early release covering about 700 HLA-typed donors. In a later genetic analysis, genome-wide SNP genotypes for about 65% of the roughly 700 donors were used, and that subset was treated as a discovery cohort. Of the 300 to 500 genotyped donors, 81% were placed in the genetic ancestry cluster associated with self-reported Caucasian donors. Alongside the repertoire data, information on donor age, sex, ethnicity and CMV serostatus was compiled. Because of strong linkage in the cohort, five DR-DQ haplotypes were treated as single units for association and clustering. HLA typing included class I and class II loci at four-digit resolution. Among about 400 genotyped donors of the cohort, an average of approximately 200,000 unique TCR beta nucleotide sequences was sequenced per donor, of which about 18% were non-productive. The aim of the study was to test whether cataloging public T cell receptors could identify signatures of past pathogen exposure. Study-wide findings and limitations: Strong co-occurrence of HLA alleles, especially DR and DQ, made assigning TCR associations to individual alleles difficult. Most TCR sequences were observed very rarely across donors, whereas some public TCRs were present in many individuals. Because counts were too low, about 15 rarely observed V segments, including chromosome 9 orphons, were left out of the earlier analysis of 587 of the donors. In both the original and validation cohorts, the classifier was reported to diagnose cytomegalovirus status with high specificity and sensitivity. According to a later genetic analysis, donors in an Asian-associated ancestry cluster had fewer N-insertions in productive TCRs than the approximately 630-donor mean. HLA typing was unavailable for some donors at each locus, so association tests used only the typed subset. A later analysis found that TCR association rates varied across HLA loci, with DRB1 alleles showing the most associated TCRs and HLA-C alleles the fewest. Only TCR beta chains were sequenced in this cohort, and the absence of alpha or paired-chain data limited detectable features. In an earlier analysis of fewer than 700 of the donors, most TCR beta V segments appeared in productive rearrangements about 87% or about 30% of the time, broadly matching IMGT annotations. A cluster of highly shared sequence variants was judged likely to be a technical artifact of the sequencing pipeline. Correlated functional status among segregating V segments might reflect linkage disequilibrium, but an unknown experimental factor could not be ruled out. A further reported finding was that TCR beta sequences accurately predicted the HLA-A and HLA-B alleles for most subjects in the first cohort. Because the 87-base-pair reads could not distinguish some IMGT-functional V segments, including TRBV6-2 and TRBV6-3, those segments were excluded. Several of the top co-occurrence clusters appeared to be linked to parvovirus B19, influenza, CMV and Epstein-Barr virus, according to a later analysis. Compared with equally common non-associated chains, HLA-associated TCR beta chains in a later analysis were more clonally expanded and had lower generation probabilities. A later analysis associated 17,000 or so TCR beta sequences with specific HLA alleles at a false discovery rate of 0.05. The authors suggested that the approach could potentially be extended to other disease states and immunological phenotypes. CMV serostatus was the only immune exposure information available for the cohort. Presence/absence analyses assumed roughly uniform sequencing depth across donors, an assumption that may not hold. The study gave a list of 150 to 200 TCR beta chains associated with cytomegalovirus. According to a later analysis, most CMV-associated TCR beta chains appeared to be HLA-restricted, and the HLA associations seemed to be driven largely by CMV exposure. A later genetic analysis associated a missense DCLRE1C variant with V-gene and J-gene trimming of TCR beta chains, and an independent cohort replicated the association. Three of the identified cytomegalovirus-associated TCR beta chains were confirmed in vitro to be specific for cytomegalovirus antigens.

The CDR3 starts with the cysteine, ends with the phenylalanine, and has 13 residues. Only CDR3 DNA remains: 39 bases, in frame from the first base. Taken from the germline V gene, the CDR1 and CDR2 loops are SGHNT and YENEEA. A distance of 10 bases separates the germline ends of V and J, which lose 5 bases and 2 bases respectively. Library method: the immunoSEQ multiplex PCR assay. For the multiplex PCR, a mixture combining 60 forward primers for TCR Vbeta segments and 13 reverse primers for TCR Jbeta segments was used. Amplification of the CDR3 region of rearranged TCR beta genes was performed with a multiplex PCR assay on genomic DNA. The Illumina HiSeq System was used to sequence the amplified TCR beta libraries as 87-base-pair reads. The published analysis was carried out like this. A later analysis tallied approximately 87 million unique TCR beta chains across the approximately 670 repertoires, and around 10 million of those chains were shared by two or more donors. To remove PCR and sequencing errors, raw reads were error-corrected and collapsed into unique sequences using a nearest-neighbor algorithm that merged closely related sequences. Alignment of CDR3 sequences to IMGT reference sequences was used to assign V, D and J gene segments. For a sequence to be retained, at least a six-nucleotide match to both a V gene segment and a J gene segment was required. A rearrangement counted as productive if the CDR3 had no stop codons and remained in frame with V and J, and every other rearrangement counted as non-productive. CDR3 was defined according to IMGT convention as the region running from the second conserved V-encoded cysteine to the conserved J-encoded phenylalanine. Sequences without an unambiguous match to a single V gene segment were excluded from the earlier analysis of almost 600 of the donors. An earlier analysis of around 600 of the donors classified V segments as functional when productive rearrangements were above 56.7% and as segregating when the standard deviation between donors was above 5%. To diagnose cytomegalovirus status from the catalog of TCR beta chain sequences, a statistical classification framework was built. In a later analysis, V and J genes were assigned by comparing TCR nucleotide sequences against IMGT/GENE-DB human TR gene sequences. In a later analysis, CDR3 sequences and most-parsimonious VDJ recombination scenarios were assigned using the TCRdist pipeline. In a later analysis, every TCR beta chain was defined by the combination of its CDR3 amino acid sequence and its V-gene family, and reads without a unique V-gene family were dropped. To address suspected cross-contamination and a sequencing artifact, a later analysis removed 592 highly shared, low-generation-probability nucleotide sequences. In a later analysis, a clonal expansion index for each public chain was calculated from normalized within-repertoire ranks of inferred template counts. In a later analysis, generation probabilities were computed using a VDJ recombination model fitted to out-of-frame rearrangements, and the results were checked against IGoR. In a later analysis, hypergeometric tests were used to score TCR-TCR, TCR-HLA and TCR-CMV co-occurrence, with a repertoire-size bias correction applied to TCR pairs. False discovery rates were estimated in a later analysis by permuting HLA or CMV assignments 20 times. In a later analysis, co-occurring TCRs were grouped using DBSCAN, and TCRdist sequence similarity was added for clustering within HLA-allele-positive subsets. Repertoires with fewer than 30,000 or more than 120,000 public chains, plus five repertoires with anomalous nucleotide sharing, were excluded from co-occurrence clustering. Entries here come from immuneACCESS through TCRdb and include only in-frame sequences with V and J called. Some clones fail to appear in such tables; in the studies checked, an unresolved V gene covers under half of the shortfall, and the cause of the remainder is unknown. That table is the source of V, J and clone size, and D and trimming were worked out from the DNA. The sample records about 230,000 clones, around four fifths of which are singletons. Around 0.44% of the sample lies in the top ten.

The cohort was made up of approximately 700 healthy bone marrow donors. At the time of sampling, all cohort members were nominally healthy, though unrecorded immune exposures were likely present. The donor was CMV seronegative and was included in the group of about 350 seronegative cohort members. A peripheral blood sample was collected from each donor, and TCR beta sequencing was performed on peripheral blood mononuclear cells. Genomic DNA was extracted from the blood cell samples with the Qiagen DNeasy Blood Extraction Kit. With regard to this clone: Its antigen has not been determined. Base-call qualities are not available, and no considerably larger clone is one nucleotide away.

The sequence joins TRBV11-3 to TRBJ2-7, with no confidently assigned D gene. The sequenced material came from PBMCs. The clonotype was recovered from a boy aged 5-17 years in good health and CMV-seronegative. The CDR3 loop reads CASSPTRAYEQYF. The DNA sequence is TGTGCCAGCAGCCCCACCCGGGCCTACGAGCAGTACTTC. Reference TRBV11-3 and TRBJ2-7 proteins supply the regions before and after the CDR3; the full variable domain is: EAGVVQSPRYKIIEKKQPVAFWCNPISGHNTLYWYLQNLGQGPELLIRYENEEAVDDSQLPKDRFSAERLKGVDSTLKIQPAELGDSAVYLCASSPTRAYEQYFGPGTRLTVT.